This T cell receptor beta chain was observed in a study of Ad26.COV2.S vaccination and SARS-CoV-2 variants. The study's findings and limits: Total T cell responses were possibly underestimated by TCR breadth and depth analyses. Breadth of non-spike TCRs did not differ between vaccinees and placebo recipients.

Germline CDR1 and CDR2: ENHRY and SYGVKD. V dropped 10 bases and J dropped 0 bases, with 9 bases sitting between them. The CDR3 length is 12 residues. As to treatment: over 15 received Ad26.COV2.S at low or high dose, single or two shots; 5 received placebo; per-sample allocation not given. Samples came from day 63 after the first vaccine or placebo injection. As concerns this clone: Its antigen is currently unknown.

Some clones are missing from TCRdb's copy, which holds only in-frame ones; the method was immunoSEQ multiplex PCR. The table shows 500,000 or so clones, with nearly 90% occurring only once. This clonotype originated in a person between 18 and 65 years old who received the Ad26.COV2.S COVID-19 vaccine or a placebo. The chain combines TRBV10-3 with TRBJ1-2; a weak D match, TRBD1 (5 bases). The material sequenced was peripheral blood, taken in a trial of Ad26.COV2.S vaccine versus placebo. CDR3 in DNA: TGTGCCACCCAGACAGCTAACTATGGCTACACCTTC. Its translation is CATQTANYGYTF.